The sequence of this TCR beta chain was determined in a study of technical replicates of blood from a handful of donors. Generated by immunoSEQ multiplex PCR, the TCRdb table keeps only in-frame clones and is missing some. The sample consists of around 100,000 clones, 85% to 95% of them appearing once. This TCR was recovered from a human donor in good health. Sequencing was done on a sample of T cells isolated from PBMCs.

CDR3 sequence reads: CASSLAYPSYNEQFF. The CDR3 DNA follows: TGCGCCAGCAGCTTGGCCTACCCCTCCTACAATGAGCAGTTCTTC. The chain employs TRBV5-1 and TRBJ2-1; D call uncertain. The CDR3 is 15 amino acids. Germline lookup yields CDR1 SGHRS and CDR2 YFSETQ. Trimming removed 0 bases from V and 0 bases from J, with 7 bases in between. The full variable domain, in which reference TRBV5-1 and TRBJ2-1 provide the parts outside the CDR3, is KAGVTQTPRYLIKTRGQQVTLSCSPISGHRSVSWYQQTPGQGLQFLFEYFSETQRNKGNFPGRFSGRQFSNSRSEMNVSTLELGDSALYLCASSLAYPSYNEQFFGPGTRLTVL.